This TCR beta chain was recorded in a study of a mutant IDH1 vaccine in newly diagnosed glioma. Germline values: CDR1 LNHNV, CDR2 YYDKDF (reference sequence). Trimming cost V 2 bases and J 1 base, with 5 bases left between them. This CDR3 region has 13 residues. This sample's time point: baseline, week 1 (first vaccination visit). The sample's treatment: pre-vaccination baseline after standard-of-care therapy. Donors had new WHO grade 3 or 4 IDH1-mutant, ATRX-lost astrocytomas. Repertoires were generated with immunoSEQ multiplex PCR, while TCRdb's copy carries only in-frame clones and drops some. This table holds approximately 54,000 clones, roughly 80% found once.

The sequenced sample was PBMCs, obtained from a glioma patient treated with radiotherapy, temozolomide or both. The origin of this receptor is a man aged 18 to 29 with glioma. The chain combines TRBV15 with TRBJ1-1; D remains ambiguous. CDR3 DNA sequence: TGTGCCACCAGCAGAAAGGGGAACACTGAAGCTTTCTTT. Protein: CATSRKGNTEAFF.